The 30 T cell receptor beta chains in this list originate from one sample, sequenced in a study of vaccination effects on CD4 cells after COVID-19. ViraFEST used viral peptide pools to expand antigen-specific CD4+ T cells before sequencing. Subsequent to a culture period of approximately 11 days, CD4+ T cells were isolated. Prior SARS-CoV-2 infection was absent in the vaccine recipients, as shown by negative nucleocapsid antibodies. Antigens of these TCRs are unknown. Only in-frame clones appear in the TCRdb table, and some are missing; sequencing was by immunoSEQ multiplex PCR. The sample yields about 20,000 clones, over 65% seen once. Sample: CD4+ T cells from PBMCs cultured with HCoV-NL63 spike peptides, taken before COVID-19 vaccination. Receptor source: a human donor who received a COVID-19 vaccine.

This clone was counted between two and nine times. The gene calls are TRBV20-1 and TRBJ2-7; D gene uncertain. The germline gives CDR1 DFQATT, CDR2 SNEGSKA (reference sequence). The CDR3 has 10 amino acids. The germline V and J ends were trimmed by 4 bases and 3 bases, with 4 bases remaining between them. CDR3: CSAKDYEQYF. CDR3 nucleotide sequence: TGCAGTGCTAAAGACTACGAGCAGTACTTC.

This rearrangement joins TRBV11-2 to TRBJ2-3; the match to TRBD1 covers 10 bases. There are 16 residues in the CDR3. Germline lookup yields CDR1 SGHAT and CDR2 FQNNGV. The V and J ends lost 5 bases and 6 bases, in that order; junction bases with no gene match: 11. CDR3 amino acids: CASSQPGQGRGDTQYF. CDR3 in DNA: TGTGCCAGCAGCCAGCCGGGACAGGGGAGGGGGGATACGCAGTATTTT.

The chain recombines TRBV5-1 with TRBJ2-1; maybe TRBD2 (6 bases). Germline V gene data show CDR1 as SGHRS and CDR2 as YFSETQ. The CDR3 length is 12 residues. Trimming pared 7 bases from V and 5 bases from J, leaving 10 bases between. The CDR3 nucleotides are TGCGCCAGCGGGCGGGGCAACAATGAGCAGTTCTTC. Encoded protein: CASGRGNNEQFF.

This clone was seen a few times. The rearrangement joins TRBV5-4 to TRBJ2-7; TRBD1 matches 7 bases. CDR3 length equals 13 residues. The ends lost 4 bases at V and 6 bases at J; junction bases unmatched: 7. Germline V gene data show CDR1 as SGHNT and CDR2 as YYREEE (reference sequence). CDR3 bases: TGTGCCAGCAGCAAGAAACAGGGGCGCGAGCAGTACTTC. Protein: CASSKKQGREQYF. Variable domain in full (rest from reference TRBV5-4 and TRBJ2-7): ETGVTQSPTHLIKTRGQQVTLRCSSQSGHNTVSWYQQALGQGPQFIFQYYREEENGRGNFPPRFSGLQFPNYSSELNVNALELDDSALYLCASSKKQGREQYFGPGTRLTVT.

The chain is built from TRBV10-1 and TRBJ1-5; TRBD1 might be the D (5 bases). Germline assignment: CDR1 WNHNN and CDR2 SYGVQD (reference sequence). Trimming removed 6 bases at V and 0 bases at J, with 18 bases between. The CDR3 spans 17 residues. CDR3 DNA: TGCGCCAGCAGCGCCGGGGTAGGGGCTTCTAGCAATCAGCCCCAGCATTTT. It translates to CASSAGVGASSNQPQHF.

This chain uses TRBV6-4 with TRBJ2-2; no reliable D call. V was trimmed by 0 bases and J by 6 bases, leaving 5 bases between them. The CDR3 has 13 amino acids. Germline V gives CDR1 MRHNA, CDR2 SNTAGT. CDR3 residues: CASSDSIAGELFF. The DNA of the CDR3 is TGTGCCAGCAGTGACTCAATCGCCGGGGAGCTGTTTTTT.

The gene calls are TRBV10-3 and TRBJ1-2; maybe TRBD1 (6 bases). Germline V gene sequence: CDR1 ENHRY, CDR2 SYGVKD. The V end lost 5 bases, the J end lost 7 bases, and 26 bases lay between the germline ends. This CDR3 is 17 amino acids long. CDR3 in DNA: TGTGCCATCAGTAAGTGGACCAGGGACACCGAAGGGGGTGGCTACACCTTC. Protein sequence: CAISKWTRDTEGGGYTF.

This clone was seen a single time. The V call is TRBV7-2, the J call TRBJ1-2, with TRBD1 matching over 8 bases. The CDR3 contains 13 residues. CDR1 and CDR2 (germline): SGHTA, FQGNSA. V gave up 5 bases and J gave up 4 bases; unmatched junction bases: 3. In DNA, the CDR3 is TGTGCCAGCAGCCAGGACAGGGTCTATGGCTACACCTTC. Translating it yields CASSQDRVYGYTF. Combining the CDR3 with reference TRBV7-2 and TRBJ1-2 gives the whole variable domain GAGVSQSPSNKVTEKGKDVELRCDPISGHTALYWYRQSLGQGLEFLIYFQGNSAPDKSGLPSDRFSAERTGGSVSTLTIQRTQQEDSAVYLCASSQDRVYGYTFGSGTRLTVV.

The chain has TRBV6-1 and TRBJ1-4; 10 bases agree with TRBD1. The ends lost 0 bases at V and 8 bases at J; junction bases unmatched: 15. Germline CDR1 is MNHNS and CDR2 is SASEGT. CDR3 length: 19 amino acids. For the CDR3, the DNA is TGTGCCAGCAGTGAAGCCCGACAGGGGGCTAACCCCCTAAGGGAAAAACTGTTTTTT. Its translation is CASSEARQGANPLREKLFF.

The chain has TRBV5-1 and TRBJ2-3, with 13 bases matching TRBD2. Germline values: CDR1 SGHRS, CDR2 YFSETQ. The length of the CDR3 is 15 residues. The junction had 5 bases not matched to a gene; V was cut back by 4 bases and J by 6 bases. CDR3 DNA sequence: TGCGCCAGCAGCATGGGACTAGCGGGAATCGATACGCAGTATTTT. Its translation is CASSMGLAGIDTQYF.

As concerns this clone: Other DNA sequences in the sample encode the same CDR3. The chain is built from TRBV3-1 (or the pseudogene TRBV3-2) and TRBJ2-5; 7 nucleotides line up with TRBD2. Germline V CDR1 and CDR2: LGHDT, YNNKEL (reference sequence). V shed 3 bases, J shed 3 bases, and the junction held 1 base outside the gene matches. The CDR3 is 13 amino acids. The CDR3 DNA reads as TGTGCCAGCAGCCAGGGGGGGAAAGAGACCCAGTACTTC. Residues: CASSQGGKETQYF.

The chain employs TRBV5-4 and TRBJ2-5; 8 nucleotides align to TRBD1. The V gene's germline CDR1 is SGHNT and CDR2 YYREEE (reference sequence). The CDR3 has 14 residues. The V and J ends lost 1 base and 5 bases, in that order; junction bases with no gene match: 4. The DNA for the CDR3 is TGTGCCAGCAGCTTGCAGGGGGCGACTGAGACCCAGTACTTC. Protein sequence: CASSLQGATETQYF.

This clone has a single count. The chain carries TRBV21-1 and TRBJ2-3; the table's D call of TRBD1 was not tested on the DNA. TRBV21-1 is described as a pseudogene. The CDR3 length is 13 residues. The CDR3 sequence: CASSRTCSDTQYF. In nucleotides, the CDR3 is TGTGCCAGCAGCCGGACATGTTCAGATACGCAGTATTTT.

The rearrangement links TRBV2 to TRBJ2-5; 11 bases are shared with TRBD1. The CDR3 totals 15 residues. From germline, CDR1 is SNHLY and CDR2 FYNNEI. V lost 7 bases to trimming and J lost 5 bases; unmatched junction nucleotides: 9. CDR3 region: CASKPGQGEWETQYF. DNA for the CDR3: TGTGCCAGCAAGCCGGGACAGGGGGAATGGGAGACCCAGTACTTC.

The CDR3 protein is CATSDSLLVAKNIQYF. CDR3 nucleotides: TGTGCCACCAGTGACTCATTACTTGTAGCCAAAAACATTCAGTACTTC. This rearrangement joins TRBV24-1 to TRBJ2-4; D gene uncertain. V was shortened by 4 bases and J by 0 bases, with 12 bases between the two germline ends. The V gene's germline CDR1 is KGHDR and CDR2 SFDVKD. This CDR3 region has 16 residues.

V and J are TRBV24-1 and TRBJ1-2; D might be TRBD1 (5 bases). Trimming removed 5 bases at V and 8 bases at J, with 17 bases between. The CDR3 contains 14 residues. CDR1 is KGHDR and CDR2 is SFDVKD in the germline V gene. Here the CDR3 reads CATSGPGTVYGYTF. As DNA, the CDR3 is TGTGCCACCAGTGGACCCGGGACCGTCTACGGCTACACCTTC.

The chain combines TRBV7-8 with TRBJ1-5; 10 positions agree with TRBD1. The ends lost 5 bases at V and 2 bases at J; junction bases unmatched: 0. The germline V gene encodes CDR1 SGHVS and CDR2 FQNEAQ. This CDR3 contains 14 residues. CDR3 in amino acids: CASSGTGGNQPQHF. The CDR3 DNA reads as TGTGCCAGCAGCGGGACAGGGGGCAATCAGCCCCAGCATTTT.

The chain couples TRBV29-1 to TRBJ2-5, with D possibly TRBD2 on 7 matching bases. The CDR3 spans 14 residues. CDR1 and CDR2 from the germline V gene are SQVTM and ANQGSEA. The V and J ends lost 8 bases and 5 bases respectively, with 21 bases between them. The CDR3 DNA is TGCAGCCCTCGGGGAGGGGGAGATGAGGAGACCCAGTACTTC. Encoded protein: CSPRGGGDEETQYF.

The table lists this clone with a count of one. The chain links TRBV11-3 to TRBJ2-3, with D perhaps TRBD1 (5 bases). V was pared by 5 bases and J by 0 bases, with 12 bases between. The CDR3 has 15 residues. Germline lookup yields CDR1 SGHNT and CDR2 YENEEA. Here the CDR3 reads CASSPGGASTDTQYF. In nucleotides, the CDR3 is TGTGCCAGCAGCCCCGGTGGGGCCAGCACAGATACGCAGTATTTT.

This CDR3 reads CASKDGTSGRWGEQYF. CDR3 bases: TGTGCCAGTAAAGACGGGACTAGCGGGAGATGGGGCGAGCAGTACTTC. The chain links TRBV27 to TRBJ2-7, with 14 bases fitting TRBD2. After removal of 9 bases from V and 6 bases from J, the junction contained 13 bases not matched to a gene. The CDR3 extends over 16 amino acids. Germline V gene sequence: CDR1 MNHEY, CDR2 SMNVEV (reference sequence).

The J gene is TRBJ2-1, the V gene TRBV19, with TRBD1 matching 8 bases. CDR1 is LNHDA and CDR2 is SQIVND in the germline V gene (reference sequence). The CDR3 consists of 15 residues. V was clipped by 8 bases and J by 3 bases; unmatched bases: 9. DNA of the CDR3: TGTGCCAGTTCCAAGGACAGGGATTACTACAATGAGCAGTTCTTC. Translation: CASSKDRDYYNEQFF.

The chain is built from TRBV11-1 and TRBJ2-2, with D possibly called TRBD1 or TRBD2 (5 bases each). The ends were cut back, 3 bases at V and 6 bases at J, with 14 bases in the middle. The CDR3 is 15 amino acids. Germline lookup yields CDR1 SGHAT and CDR2 FQDESV (reference sequence). CDR3 nucleotide sequence: TGTGCCAGCAGCTTCAACGAGATGGGGGCCGGGGAGCTGTTTTTT. Its protein product is CASSFNEMGAGELFF.

V gene TRBV29-1 combines with J gene TRBJ2-3; 7 bases are a match to TRBD2. CDR1 is SQVTM, CDR2 ANQGSEA, per germline. This CDR3 contains 15 residues. V lost 6 bases, J lost 3 bases, and 12 bases stayed unmatched. The CDR3 loop reads CSVWGLRGVTDTQYF. The CDR3 nucleotides read TGCAGCGTCTGGGGACTCCGGGGGGTGACAGATACGCAGTATTTT.

J is TRBJ2-2 and V is TRBV6-5; D is ambiguous. CDR3 length: 14 residues. The V end was cut by 2 bases, the J end by 7 bases, with 11 bases between. Germline CDR1 MNHEY, CDR2 SVGAGI. The CDR3 sequence: CASSYALDGGELFF. CDR3 nucleotide sequence: TGTGCCAGCAGTTACGCCCTAGATGGCGGGGAGCTGTTTTTT.

This clone was detected once. The CDR3 coding sequence is TGTGCCAGCAGCCTGAGACGTCTAGCTAACTATGGCTACACCTTC. It specifies CASSLRRLANYGYTF. The chain is built from TRBV6-5 and TRBJ1-2; D gene ambiguous. The V and J ends lost 6 bases and 0 bases respectively, with 14 bases between them. Per germline, CDR1 MNHEY and CDR2 SVGAGI. The CDR3 is made up of 15 amino acids.

In its sample, this clone is medium-sized (0.01 to 0.1%). This sequence joins TRBV6-5 and TRBJ1-4; maybe TRBD1 (6 bases). The CDR3 runs to 14 residues. V gave up 2 bases and J gave up 7 bases, with 11 bases separating them. The germline gives CDR1 MNHEY, CDR2 SVGAGI. The CDR3 bases are TGTGCCAGCAGTTACCAGGGGTTGGGTGAAAAACTGTTTTTT. Protein product: CASSYQGLGEKLFF.

The V gene is TRBV5-1, the J gene TRBJ2-1; TRBD2 might be the D (6 bases). Deletions cut 5 bases from V and 3 bases from J, with 12 bases between. Germline V gives CDR1 SGHRS, CDR2 YFSETQ. This CDR3 is built from 14 residues. CDR3 DNA: TGCGCCAGCAGTACTGCGGGGAACTACAATGAGCAGTTCTTC. Its protein is CASSTAGNYNEQFF.

This clone has more than one count but fewer than ten. V is TRBV2 and J is TRBJ1-2, with D uncertain. This CDR3 region has 11 residues. Trimming pared 4 bases from V and 7 bases from J, leaving 7 bases between. Germline lookup yields CDR1 SNHLY and CDR2 FYNNEI. CDR3 nucleotides: TGTGCCAGCAGTGTACTCAGTGGCTACACCTTC. Protein product: CASSVLSGYTF. Supplemented by reference TRBV2 and TRBJ1-2, the full variable domain reads EPEVTQTPSHQVTQMGQEVILRCVPISNHLYFYWYRQILGQKVEFLVSFYNNEISEKSEIFDDQFSVERPDGSNFTLKIRSTKLEDSAMYFCASSVLSGYTFGSGTRLTVV.

This sequence joins TRBV7-9 and TRBJ2-1; maybe TRBD2 (8 bases). CDR3 length: 16 residues. CDR1 is SEHNR, CDR2 FQNEAQ, per germline (reference sequence). V was clipped by 5 bases and J by 4 bases, with 18 bases between them. The CDR3 sequence is CASSPTLAGQYNEQFF. CDR3 nucleotides: TGTGCCAGCAGCCCGACTTTAGCGGGACAGTACAATGAGCAGTTCTTC.

The chain has TRBV5-6 and TRBJ1-6, with D unresolved. CDR1 and CDR2 (germline): SGHDT, YYEEEE. The CDR3 length is 17 residues. V lost 3 bases and J lost 6, with 19 bases in between. The CDR3 reads CASSSPSLVPVNSPLHF. The DNA for the CDR3 is TGTGCCAGCAGCTCACCCAGCCTGGTTCCAGTTAATTCACCCCTCCACTTT.